Listed here are 2 T cell receptor beta chains from one sample, sequenced in a study of shared clonotypes between healthy human individuals. The protocol was immunoSEQ multiplex PCR, while the TCRdb copy is restricted to in-frame clones and leaves out a portion. Seen here are over a million clones, approximately 68% observed once, and the top ten hold nearly 1.5%. The sample consisted of memory CD4+ T cells sorted from blood. Documented subset: CD45RA-negative fraction. These receptors were taken from a man aged 18 to 30 in good health.

This sequence joins TRBV5-1 and TRBJ2-3, with D unresolved. The germline CDR1 and CDR2 sequences are SGHRS and YFSETQ. The CDR3 is 14 residues long. Between the trimmed V and J ends, which lost 0 bases and 4 bases, there was a span of 9 bases. This CDR3 is CASSLASAADTQYF. CDR3 in DNA: TGCGCCAGCAGCTTGGCTTCGGCGGCAGATACGCAGTATTTT.

In nucleotides, the CDR3 is TGCGCCAGCAGCCAAGGGGTAGGGAGCAAACACAATGAGCAGTTCTTC. This encodes CASSQGVGSKHNEQFF. The V and J genes are TRBV4-3 and TRBJ2-1; TRBD2 is a possible D gene (5 bases). V was cut by 1 base and J by 5 bases, with 15 bases left in between. This CDR3 region has 16 residues. The germline CDR1 and CDR2 sequences are LGHNA and YSLEER.